The present T cell receptor (beta chain) was sequenced within a study of OX40 agonist ivuxolimab in advanced cancers. The germline V gene has CDR1 SGDLS and CDR2 YYNGEE. Between the trimmed V and J ends, which lost 3 bases and 5 bases, there was a span of 12 bases. The CDR3 is made up of 13 amino acids. Overall study findings and caveats: Expansion of clones was among the lowest in partial responders at 0.1-3.0 mg/kg.

Assay: immunoSEQ multiplex PCR; the TCRdb copy retains only in-frame clones and omits some. The data show about 79,000 clones, roughly 88% seen once. This clone turned up a few times. Antigen: not known. If patients had autoimmune disease history or systemic immunosuppression, they were excluded. The source is an adult with an advanced solid tumor such as melanoma, head and neck, liver or kidney cancer. The sample was CD4+ or CD8+ T cells sorted from blood, taken in a trial of the OX40 agonist ivuxolimab. This sequence joins TRBV9 and TRBJ2-7; D is possibly TRBD1 or TRBD2 (5 bases each). The CDR3 DNA is TGTGCCAGCAGCGCGGAGAGGGACCACGAGCAGTACTTC. This codes for CASSAERDHEQYF.